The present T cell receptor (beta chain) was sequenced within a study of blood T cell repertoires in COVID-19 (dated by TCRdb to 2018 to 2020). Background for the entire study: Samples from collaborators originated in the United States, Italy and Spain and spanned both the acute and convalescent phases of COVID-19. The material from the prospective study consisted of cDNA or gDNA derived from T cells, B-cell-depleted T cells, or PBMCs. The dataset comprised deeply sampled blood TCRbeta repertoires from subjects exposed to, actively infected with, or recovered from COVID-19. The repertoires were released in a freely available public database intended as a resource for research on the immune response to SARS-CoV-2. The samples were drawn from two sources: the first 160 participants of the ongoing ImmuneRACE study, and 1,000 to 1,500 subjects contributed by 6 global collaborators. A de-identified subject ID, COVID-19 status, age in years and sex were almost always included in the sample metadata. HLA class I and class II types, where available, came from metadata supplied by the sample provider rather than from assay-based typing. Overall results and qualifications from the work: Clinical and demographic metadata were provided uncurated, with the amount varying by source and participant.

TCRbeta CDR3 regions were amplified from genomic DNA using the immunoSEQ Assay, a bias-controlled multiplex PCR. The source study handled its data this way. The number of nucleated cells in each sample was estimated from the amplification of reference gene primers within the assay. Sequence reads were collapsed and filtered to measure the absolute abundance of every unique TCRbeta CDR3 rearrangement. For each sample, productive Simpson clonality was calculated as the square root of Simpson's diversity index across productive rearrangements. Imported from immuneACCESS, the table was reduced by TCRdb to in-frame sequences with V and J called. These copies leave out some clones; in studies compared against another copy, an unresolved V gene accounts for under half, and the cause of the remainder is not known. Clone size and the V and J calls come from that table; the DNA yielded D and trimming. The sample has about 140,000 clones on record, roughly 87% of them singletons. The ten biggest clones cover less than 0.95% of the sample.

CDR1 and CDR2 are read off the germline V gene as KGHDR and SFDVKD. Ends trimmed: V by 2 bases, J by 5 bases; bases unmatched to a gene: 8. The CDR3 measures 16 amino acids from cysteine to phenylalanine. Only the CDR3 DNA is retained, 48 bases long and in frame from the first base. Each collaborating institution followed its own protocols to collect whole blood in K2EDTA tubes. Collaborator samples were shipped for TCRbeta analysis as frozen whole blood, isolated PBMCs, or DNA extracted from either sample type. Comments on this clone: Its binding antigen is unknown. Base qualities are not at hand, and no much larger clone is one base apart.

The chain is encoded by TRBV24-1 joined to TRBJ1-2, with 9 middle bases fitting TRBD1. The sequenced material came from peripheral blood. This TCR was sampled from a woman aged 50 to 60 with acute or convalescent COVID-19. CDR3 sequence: CATSDSRDRDMYGYTF. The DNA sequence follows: TGTGCCACCAGTGATTCCCGGGACAGGGATATGTATGGCTACACCTTC.